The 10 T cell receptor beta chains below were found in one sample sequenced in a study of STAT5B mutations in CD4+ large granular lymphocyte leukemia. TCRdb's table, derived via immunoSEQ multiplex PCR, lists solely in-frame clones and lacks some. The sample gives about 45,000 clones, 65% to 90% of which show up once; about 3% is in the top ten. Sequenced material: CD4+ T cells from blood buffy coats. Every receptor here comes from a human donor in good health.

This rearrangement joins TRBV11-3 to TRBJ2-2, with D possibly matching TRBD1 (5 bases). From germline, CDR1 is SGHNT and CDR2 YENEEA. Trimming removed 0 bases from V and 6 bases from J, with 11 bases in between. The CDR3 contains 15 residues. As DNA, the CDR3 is TGTGCCAGCAGCTTAGATCAAATAGGGGCCGGGGAGCTGTTTTTT. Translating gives CASSLDQIGAGELFF.

CDR3 protein: CASSRPSGTTYEQYF. The DNA for the CDR3 is TGCGCCAGCAGCAGGCCTAGCGGGACAACCTACGAGCAGTACTTC. The J gene is TRBJ2-7, the V gene TRBV5-1; 9 bases match TRBD2. CDR1 is SGHRS and CDR2 is YFSETQ in the germline V gene. J was trimmed by 2 bases and V by 4 bases; bases with no gene match: 7. CDR3 length: 15 amino acids.

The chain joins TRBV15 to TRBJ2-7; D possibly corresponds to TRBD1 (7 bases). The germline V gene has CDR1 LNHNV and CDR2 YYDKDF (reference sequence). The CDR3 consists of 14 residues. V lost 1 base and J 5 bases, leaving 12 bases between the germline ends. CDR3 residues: CATSRGGTDDEQYF. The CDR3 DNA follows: TGTGCCACCAGCAGAGGCGGGACAGACGACGAGCAGTACTTC.

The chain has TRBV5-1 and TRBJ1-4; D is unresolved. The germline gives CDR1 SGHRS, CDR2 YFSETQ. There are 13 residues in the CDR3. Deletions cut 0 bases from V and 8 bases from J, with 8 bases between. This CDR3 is CASSLDGREKLFF. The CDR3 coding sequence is TGCGCCAGCAGCTTGGACGGAAGGGAAAAACTGTTTTTT.

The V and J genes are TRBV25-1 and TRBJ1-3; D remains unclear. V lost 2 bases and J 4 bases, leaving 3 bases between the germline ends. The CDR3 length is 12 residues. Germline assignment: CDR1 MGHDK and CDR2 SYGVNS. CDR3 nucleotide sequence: TGTGCCAGCAGTGAAAGAGGAAACACCATATATTTT. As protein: CASSERGNTIYF.

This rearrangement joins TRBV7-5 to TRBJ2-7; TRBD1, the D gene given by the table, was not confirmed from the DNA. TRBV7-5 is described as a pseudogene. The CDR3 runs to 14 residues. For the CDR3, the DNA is TGTGTCAGAAGCATTGGGAGTAGCAGGGGCGAGCAGTACTTC. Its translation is CVRSIGSSRGEQYF.

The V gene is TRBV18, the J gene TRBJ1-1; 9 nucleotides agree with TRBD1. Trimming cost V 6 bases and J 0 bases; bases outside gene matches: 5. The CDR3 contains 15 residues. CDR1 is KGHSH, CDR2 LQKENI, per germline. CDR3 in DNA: TGTGCCAGCTCTCCGACAGGGGGGATGAACACTGAAGCTTTCTTT. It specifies CASSPTGGMNTEAFF. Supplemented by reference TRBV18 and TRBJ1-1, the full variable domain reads NAGVMQNPRHLVRRRGQEARLRCSPMKGHSHVYWYRQLPEEGLKFMVYLQKENIIDESGMPKERFSAEFPKEGPSILRIQQVVRGDSAAYFCASSPTGGMNTEAFFGQGTRLTVV.

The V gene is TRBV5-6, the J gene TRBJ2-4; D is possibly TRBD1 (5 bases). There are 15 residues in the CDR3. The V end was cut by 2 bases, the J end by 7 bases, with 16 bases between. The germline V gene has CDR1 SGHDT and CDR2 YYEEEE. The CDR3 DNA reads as TGTGCCAGCAGCTTTAGGTCTTTAGGACACAACATTCAGTACTTC. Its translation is CASSFRSLGHNIQYF.

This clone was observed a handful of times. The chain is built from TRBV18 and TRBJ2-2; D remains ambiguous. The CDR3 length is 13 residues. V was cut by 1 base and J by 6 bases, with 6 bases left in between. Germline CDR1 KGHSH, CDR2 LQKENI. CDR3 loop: CASSPLASGELFF. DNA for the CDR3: TGTGCCAGCTCACCACTAGCTTCCGGGGAGCTGTTTTTT. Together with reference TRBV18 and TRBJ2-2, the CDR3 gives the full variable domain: NAGVMQNPRHLVRRRGQEARLRCSPMKGHSHVYWYRQLPEEGLKFMVYLQKENIIDESGMPKERFSAEFPKEGPSILRIQQVVRGDSAAYFCASSPLASGELFFGEGSRLTVL.

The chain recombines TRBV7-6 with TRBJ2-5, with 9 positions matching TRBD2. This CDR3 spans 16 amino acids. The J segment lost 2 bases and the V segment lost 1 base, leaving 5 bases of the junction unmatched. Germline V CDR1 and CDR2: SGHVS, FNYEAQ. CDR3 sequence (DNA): TGTGCCAGCAGCTTAGGGGCTAGCGGGGTACAAGAGACCCAGTACTTC. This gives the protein CASSLGASGVQETQYF.